This T cell receptor beta chain was sequenced for a study of glioma-infiltrating T cells after dendritic cell vaccination. About the study: Treatment, given 2003 to 2012, was autologous tumor lysate-pulsed dendritic cell vaccination. General study points: No direct clonality-survival link was found; a diverse polyclonal response may matter.

Trimming left V 3 bases short and J 4 bases short, with 8 bases between. Germline loops: CDR1 GTSNPN, CDR2 SVGIG (reference sequence). The CDR3 spans 12 residues. The protocol was immunoSEQ multiplex PCR, while the TCRdb copy is restricted to in-frame clones and leaves out a portion. There are roughly 62,000 clones in the sample; around 85% occur only once, and approximately 15% lies in the top ten. Details on this clone: As yet, its antigen is unknown.

Time point given: after dendritic cell vaccination, including at tumor progression/relapse. This TCR derives from a human donor with glioblastoma. The V and J genes are TRBV30 and TRBJ2-3; D is possibly TRBD2 (6 bases). The material was blood, obtained after dendritic cell vaccination. CDR3 in amino acids: CAWRRDSDTQYF. As DNA, the CDR3 is TGTGCCTGGAGGCGGGACTCAGATACGCAGTATTTT.